One sample yielded the 27 T cell receptor beta chains listed below, sequenced in a study of vaccination and CD4 T cells after COVID-19. No antigen is known for these receptors. The treatment was: roughly ten-day PBMC culture with coronavirus spike peptide pools or control peptides (ViraFEST assay). Cultured CD4+ T-cell DNA underwent Oncomine TCR Beta short-read sequencing. MiXCR, applied by TCRdb to the PCR reads, yields one record per CDR3 protein. The table records around 4,200 distinct CDR3 sequences, 71% of them present only once. Source material: CD4+ T cells from blood, cultured in vitro. The receptors were sampled from a human donor who had recovered from COVID-19.

The DNA for the CDR3 is TGTGCCAGTAGTATGCAAAGGAACACTGAAGCTTTCTTT. It encodes CASSMQRNTEAFF. This sequence joins TRBV19 and TRBJ1-1; D is uncertain. CDR3 size: 13 residues. Germline-derived CDR1 and CDR2 are LNHDA and SQIVND (reference sequence). Trimming pared 3 bases from V and 1 base from J, leaving 6 bases between.

By frequency in the sample, this clonotype is medium-sized (0.01 to 0.1%). This CDR3 reads CASLRGSGTEAFF. The DNA of the CDR3 is TGTGCCAGCCTCCGGGGTTCGGGCACTGAAGCTTTCTTT. The chain combines TRBV7-9 with TRBJ1-1; D not resolved. This CDR3 has 13 residues. Trimming shortened V by 8 bases and J by 4 bases, and 14 bases separated the two germline ends. CDR1 is SEHNR and CDR2 is FQNEAQ in the germline V gene (reference sequence). Together with reference TRBV7-9 and TRBJ1-1, the CDR3 gives the full variable domain: DTGVSQNPRHKITKRGQNVTFRCDPISEHNRLYWYRQTLGQGPEFLTYFQNEAQLEKSRLLSDRFSAERPKGSFSTLEIQRTEQGDSAMYLCASLRGSGTEAFFGQGTRLTVV.

This chain connects TRBV20-1 to TRBJ1-5, with D possibly being TRBD1 (6 bases). CDR1 and CDR2 (germline): DFQATT, SNEGSKA (reference sequence). V was clipped by 1 base and J by 5 bases, with 9 bases between them. The CDR3 sequence is 13 residues long. The CDR3 DNA is TGCAGTGCTAGAGGGACAGTCTATCAGCCCCAGCATTTT. Translation: CSARGTVYQPQHF.

The V gene is TRBV5-8, the J gene TRBJ1-6; TRBD1 might be the D (6 bases). The CDR3 contains 15 residues. Germline CDR1 is SGHTS and CDR2 is YDEGEE. The ends were cut back, 0 bases at V and 3 bases at J, with 7 bases in the middle. DNA for the CDR3: TGTGCCAGCAGCTTGGGGACAGTCTATAATTCACCCCTCCACTTT. Encoded protein: CASSLGTVYNSPLHF. Based on the CDR3 plus reference TRBV5-8 and TRBJ1-6, the full variable domain is EAGVTQSPTHLIKTRGQQATLRCSPISGHTSVYWYQQALGLGLQFLLWYDEGEERNRGNFPPRFSGRQFPNYSSELNVNALELEDSALYLCASSLGTVYNSPLHFGNGTRLTVT.

The chain carries TRBV6-1 and TRBJ1-3, with 7 bases fitting TRBD1. CDR3 length: 19 amino acids. V dropped 5 bases and J dropped 0; count of bases not matched to a gene: 16. Germline CDR1 MNHNS, CDR2 SASEGT. The CDR3 bases are TGTGCCAGCAGTCGTGAAGGAGGGTGGGACAGACGCTCTGGAAACACCATATATTTT. Translating gives CASSREGGWDRRSGNTIYF.

The chain has TRBV20-1 and TRBJ1-3, with 8 bases that match TRBD1. Germline assignment: CDR1 DFQATT and CDR2 SNEGSKA (reference sequence). The CDR3 contains 15 residues. V lost 4 bases and J lost 8; bases outside the gene matches: 13. The DNA for the CDR3 is TGCAGTGCTACCCAACGGGACAGGTACCGGGACACCATATATTTT. Translation gives CSATQRDRYRDTIYF.

This clonotype was seen a few times. The V gene is TRBV7-9, the J gene TRBJ2-1, with D maybe TRBD2 (6 bases). V was pared by 1 base and J by 8 bases, with 18 bases between. CDR1 and CDR2 from the germline V gene are SEHNR and FQNEAQ (reference sequence). CDR3 length: 16 residues. CDR3: CASSLVPGRLVDEQFF. CDR3 in DNA: TGTGCCAGCAGCTTAGTCCCAGGGAGGCTGGTCGATGAGCAGTTCTTC. The whole variable domain, remainder taken from reference TRBV7-9 and TRBJ2-1, is DTGVSQNPRHKITKRGQNVTFRCDPISEHNRLYWYRQTLGQGPEFLTYFQNEAQLEKSRLLSDRFSAERPKGSFSTLEIQRTEQGDSAMYLCASSLVPGRLVDEQFFGPGTRLTVL.

This chain joins TRBV10-3 and TRBJ2-7, with 7 bases identical to TRBD2. The CDR3 loop spans 15 amino acids. CDR1 and CDR2 (germline): ENHRY, SYGVKD. The V segment lost 4 bases and the J segment 2 bases; nucleotides outside the gene matches: 8. CDR3 residues: CAISGPSGPPYEQYF. The CDR3 coding sequence is TGTGCCATCAGTGGTCCTAGCGGACCCCCCTACGAGCAGTACTTC.

CDR3 sequence reads: CASSLGQANYGYTF. The CDR3 DNA reads as TGCGCCAGCAGCCTGGGGCAGGCGAACTATGGCTACACCTTC. The chain is built from TRBV5-1 and TRBJ1-2; a weak D match, TRBD1 (5 bases). There are 14 residues in the CDR3. The V gene lost 4 bases and the J gene lost 2 bases, with 12 bases spanning the gap. The V gene's germline CDR1 is SGHRS and CDR2 YFSETQ. Based on the CDR3 plus reference TRBV5-1 and TRBJ1-2, the full variable domain is KAGVTQTPRYLIKTRGQQVTLSCSPISGHRSVSWYQQTPGQGLQFLFEYFSETQRNKGNFPGRFSGRQFSNSRSEMNVSTLELGDSALYLCASSLGQANYGYTFGSGTRLTVV.

This clonotype was seen a few times. V gene TRBV6-1 combines with J gene TRBJ1-5, with a tentative D call TRBD1 (5 bases). This CDR3 has 15 residues. The V gene lost 6 bases and the J gene lost 0 bases, with 12 bases spanning the gap. Per germline, CDR1 MNHNS and CDR2 SASEGT. In DNA form, the CDR3 reads TGTGCCAGCAGGGAGGGGAGTTATAGCAATCAGCCCCAGCATTTT. Translated, it gives CASREGSYSNQPQHF.

The genes are TRBV20-1 and TRBJ2-3, with 10 bases fitting TRBD2. Germline CDR1 is DFQATT and CDR2 is SNEGSKA (reference sequence). The CDR3 is 15 residues long. V was clipped by 5 bases and J by 3 bases; unmatched bases: 8. CDR3 sequence reads: CSARTSGASTDTQYF. The CDR3 region has the DNA TGCAGTGCTCGCACTAGCGGGGCAAGTACAGATACGCAGTATTTT.

This chain uses TRBV20-1 with TRBJ2-7; D remains ambiguous. Germline CDR1 and CDR2: DFQATT and SNEGSKA (reference sequence). Between the trimmed V and J ends, which lost 4 bases and 2 bases, there was a span of 9 bases. CDR3 size: 12 residues. The CDR3 here is CSAILRAYEQYF. The CDR3 DNA sequence: TGCAGTGCTATCCTCCGAGCCTACGAGCAGTACTTC.

The J gene is TRBJ2-7, the V gene TRBV7-2; D is unresolved. This CDR3 is built from 14 residues. V was cut by 0 bases and J by 0 bases, with 6 bases left in between. Germline lookup yields CDR1 SGHTA and CDR2 FQGNSA. The CDR3 nucleotides read TGTGCCAGCAGCTTAGCCGCCTACTCCTACGAGCAGTACTTC. It encodes CASSLAAYSYEQYF.

V usage is TRBV7-8 and J usage is TRBJ2-3; the D call may be TRBD1 or TRBD2 (5 bases each). CDR3 size: 13 residues. Trimming removed 4 bases from V and 2 bases from J, with 7 bases in between. The germline CDR1 and CDR2 sequences are SGHVS and FQNEAQ. The CDR3 region is CASSWGTTDTQYF. The CDR3 region has the DNA TGTGCCAGCAGCTGGGGGACCACAGATACGCAGTATTTT.

This clonotype occurred a few times. The junction and the germline gene differ at one end; a read error may be behind it. J is TRBJ2-3 and V is TRBV5-1; TRBD2 matches 7 bases. Germline loops: CDR1 SGHRS, CDR2 YFSETQ. This CDR3 region has 16 residues. The CDR3 sequence is CASTLSGAPSTDTQYF. For the CDR3, the DNA is TGCGCCAGCACCTTGAGCGGGGCTCCTAGCACAGATACGCAGTATTTT.

The chain carries TRBV19 and TRBJ1-5; 10 bases are a match to TRBD1. V was clipped by 8 bases and J by 9 bases; unmatched bases: 10. Germline V gene sequence: CDR1 LNHDA, CDR2 SQIVND (reference sequence). This CDR3 region has 14 residues. The CDR3 reads CASHMGTGERPQHF. In DNA, the CDR3 is TGTGCCAGTCATATGGGGACAGGGGAGAGGCCCCAGCATTTT.

The chain combines TRBV10-3 with TRBJ2-4, with D possibly called TRBD1 or TRBD2 (5 bases each). V shed 0 bases and J shed 6 bases, with 9 bases lying between them. Germline assignment: CDR1 ENHRY and CDR2 SYGVKD. This CDR3 has 14 amino acids. In DNA, the CDR3 is TGTGCCATCAGTGAGTCAGGGACCGGAAACATTCAGTACTTC. Its protein is CAISESGTGNIQYF.

The chain joins TRBV30 to TRBJ1-6; D not resolved. V shed 7 bases and J shed 9 bases, with 22 bases lying between them. The CDR3 has 15 amino acids. The germline CDR1 and CDR2 sequences are GTSNPN and SVGIG (reference sequence). CDR3 region: CAYRTDRFLGSPLHF. The CDR3 DNA reads TGTGCCTACCGTACGGACCGATTTTTAGGTTCACCCCTCCACTTT.

This clonotype was seen a handful of times. This chain uses TRBV30 with TRBJ1-6; TRBD1 agrees at 8 bases. Germline V gives CDR1 GTSNPN, CDR2 SVGIG (reference sequence). This CDR3 region has 14 residues. V was pared by 3 bases and J by 6 bases, with 4 bases of the junction left unmatched. The CDR3 bases are TGTGCCTGGAGCAGGGGGCGCGGTAATTCACCCCTCCACTTT. Translation gives CAWSRGRGNSPLHF.

The J gene is TRBJ2-7, the V gene TRBV7-2; TRBD2 matches at 8 bases. J was trimmed by 13 bases and V by 4 bases; bases with no gene match: 15. Germline loops: CDR1 SGHTA, CDR2 FQGNSA. The CDR3 extends over 14 amino acids. This CDR3 is CASSSLRGGVVSYF. CDR3 nucleotide sequence: TGTGCCAGCAGCTCCCTACGGGGGGGTGTTGTGTCTTACTTC.

The chain carries TRBV9 and TRBJ2-2, with a possible D match to TRBD2 (6 bases). This CDR3 is built from 13 residues. Trimming took off 6 bases at V and 4 bases at J, with 10 bases between the two ends. Per germline, CDR1 SGDLS and CDR2 YYNGEE. The CDR3 protein is CASKSGGTGELFF. CDR3 nucleotides: TGTGCCAGCAAGTCCGGGGGCACCGGGGAGCTGTTTTTT.

V and J are TRBV11-2 and TRBJ2-5, with D hard to call. The CDR3 has 12 residues. The germline V gene encodes CDR1 SGHAT and CDR2 FQNNGV. V was cut by 5 bases and J by 4 bases, with 8 bases left in between. CDR3 sequence reads: CASSPPSETQYF. CDR3 sequence (DNA): TGTGCCAGCAGCCCGCCCTCAGAGACCCAGTACTTC.

This chain uses TRBV12-3 or TRBV12-4 with TRBJ2-2; D ambiguous. This CDR3 is built from 13 residues. The V gene lost 3 bases and the J gene lost 6 bases, with 8 bases spanning the gap. CDR3 sequence (DNA): TGTGCCAGCAGTTTGGCCCCCTCCGGGGAGCTGTTTTTT. This codes for CASSLAPSGELFF.

The rearrangement uses TRBV6-1 and TRBJ1-2; 7 bases are shared with TRBD1. The CDR3 runs to 13 residues. Losses at the gene ends were 6 bases for V and 4 bases for J; bases not matched to a gene: 5. The germline V gene encodes CDR1 MNHNS and CDR2 SASEGT. CDR3 loop: CASRLGQFYGYTF. As DNA, the CDR3 is TGTGCCAGCAGATTGGGACAGTTCTATGGCTACACCTTC.

The chain combines TRBV27 with TRBJ2-4; 7 bases agree with TRBD1. From germline, CDR1 is MNHEY and CDR2 SMNVEV (reference sequence). This CDR3 comprises 15 residues. The J segment lost 1 base and the V segment lost 5 bases, leaving 5 bases of the junction unmatched. This CDR3 is CASSLGQAAKNIQYF. The DNA for the CDR3 is TGTGCCAGCAGTCTCGGACAGGCGGCCAAAAACATTCAGTACTTC.

This sequence joins TRBV7-7 and TRBJ2-5; the D gene is possibly TRBD1 (6 bases). This CDR3 contains 14 residues. V lost 5 bases and J lost 1, with 11 bases in between. Germline loops: CDR1 SSHAT, CDR2 FNYEAQ (reference sequence). The chain's CDR3 is CASSQGGFQETQYF. DNA for the CDR3: TGTGCCAGCAGCCAAGGGGGTTTCCAAGAGACCCAGTACTTC.

The gene calls are TRBV28 and TRBJ2-2; 10 nucleotides align to TRBD2. The CDR3 is 15 residues long. Per germline, CDR1 MDHEN and CDR2 SYDVKM. After removal of 11 bases from V and 5 bases from J, the junction contained 11 bases not matched to a gene. The CDR3 DNA reads as TGTGCCGCGAGCGGGGGGGGCTGGGTAACCGGGGAGCTGTTTTTT. It codes for CAASGGGWVTGELFF.